Listed below are T cell receptor beta chains from one sample, sequenced in a study of cytomegalovirus exposure and HLA in healthy donors. Here immunoSEQ multiplex PCR was the method, and the copy in TCRdb shows in-frame clones only, minus some. The repertoire includes 150,000 to 200,000 clones, about 89% of them detected once, and 6% to 8% sits in the top ten. The sample consisted of PBMCs. The receptors here all came from a young man in good health and CMV-seropositive. Both conserved end residues are part of each CDR3. D genes are given only for firm matches. Size values are once, few and many counts, or a class for expanded clones, and some rows have none.

clone_size	j_call	v_call	d_call	cdr3_aa	cdr3_nt
.	TRBJ1-1	TRBV7-9	TRBD1	CASSLGGTGRTEAFF	TGTGCCAGCAGCTTAGGCGGGACAGGGCGAACTGAAGCTTTCTTT
.	TRBJ2-3	TRBV28	.	CASSAPSTDTQYF	TGTGCCAGCAGTGCACCCAGCACAGATACGCAGTATTTT
once	TRBJ1-1	TRBV9	.	CASSARRGNTEAFF	TGTGCCAGCAGCGCCAGGCGGGGGAACACTGAAGCTTTCTTT
.	TRBJ2-1	TRBV9	.	CASSVAQSNNEQFF	TGTGCCAGCAGCGTAGCTCAGTCGAACAATGAGCAGTTCTTC
.	TRBJ2-2	TRBV6-5	.	CASRVQGTTGELFF	TGTGCCAGCAGGGTACAGGGTACGACCGGGGAGCTGTTTTTT
.	TRBJ1-4	TRBV2	.	CASRVNEKLFF	TGTGCCAGCAGGGTTAATGAAAAACTGTTTTTT
once	TRBJ2-5	TRBV5-4	TRBD2	CASSSGLAQQETQYF	TGTGCCAGCAGCTCGGGACTAGCGCAACAAGAGACCCAGTACTTC
.	TRBJ2-7	TRBV4-1	.	CASSQDGAYEQYF	TGCGCCAGCAGCCAAGATGGCGCCTACGAGCAGTACTTC
.	TRBJ1-5	TRBV9	.	CASSVGSSNQPQHF	TGTGCCAGCAGCGTGGGGAGTAGCAATCAGCCCCAGCATTTT
.	TRBJ1-5	TRBV18	TRBD1	CASSIGQGVQPQHF	TGTGCCAGCTCAATCGGACAGGGTGTTCAGCCCCAGCATTTT
once	TRBJ2-7	TRBV5-1	.	CASSLESGGEQYF	TGCGCCAGCAGCTTGGAGTCGGGCGGGGAGCAGTACTTC
.	TRBJ2-3	TRBV11-1	TRBD1	CASSRERTGGPDTQYF	TGTGCCAGCAGCCGGGAGCGGACAGGGGGCCCAGATACGCAGTATTTT
.	TRBJ2-7	TRBV18	.	CASSPPDGYEQYF	TGTGCCAGCTCACCACCGGATGGCTACGAGCAGTACTTC
.	TRBJ1-4	TRBV5-1	TRBD1	CASSFTSGTGDEKLFF	TGCGCCAGCAGCTTTACCTCCGGGACAGGGGACGAAAAACTGTTTTTT
.	TRBJ1-1	TRBV5-1	.	CASSWDGFRNTEAFF	TGCGCCAGCAGCTGGGACGGTTTTCGGAACACTGAAGCTTTCTTT
.	TRBJ1-5	TRBV7-2	.	CASSLRPRGLPSNQPQHF	TGTGCCAGCAGCTTACGACCTAGGGGTCTCCCTAGCAATCAGCCCCAGCATTTT
.	TRBJ1-4	TRBV5-1	TRBD1	CASSSTGLANEKLFF	TGCGCCAGCAGCTCGACAGGGTTGGCTAATGAAAAACTGTTTTTT
.	TRBJ1-3	TRBV7-2	.	CASSSGSSSGNTIYF	TGTGCCAGCAGCTCCGGTTCCAGCTCTGGAAACACCATATATTTT
.	TRBJ2-6	TRBV6-5	.	CASSGSGANVLTF	TGTGCCAGCTCGGGCTCTGGGGCCAACGTCCTGACTTTC
few	TRBJ1-1	TRBV7-2	.	CASSLVAGRGNTEAFF	TGTGCCAGCAGCTTAGTGGCCGGGAGGGGGAACACTGAAGCTTTCTTT
few	TRBJ2-7	TRBV20-1	.	CSARQVSEQYF	TGCAGTGCCCGACAGGTTTCCGAGCAGTACTTC
.	TRBJ1-2	TRBV7-9	TRBD1	CASSPNRGGGYTF	TGTGCCAGCAGCCCAAACAGGGGAGGTGGCTACACCTTC
.	TRBJ2-3	TRBV5-1	TRBD2	CASKKRGDTQYF	TGCGCCAGCAAGAAGCGGGGAGATACGCAGTATTTT
once	TRBJ1-5	TRBV28	.	CASSFWGRGQPQHF	TGTGCCAGCAGTTTCTGGGGAAGGGGTCAGCCCCAGCATTTT
.	TRBJ2-1	TRBV11-3	.	CASSLGRSVGSNEQFF	TGTGCCAGCAGCTTAGGTCGTTCCGTGGGTTCCAATGAGCAGTTCTTC
.	TRBJ2-2	TRBV19	.	CASSIRTANTGELFF	TGTGCCAGTAGTATACGGACAGCGAACACCGGGGAGCTGTTTTTT
once	TRBJ1-1	TRBV28	.	CASSEGWNTEAFF	TGTGCCAGCAGTGAGGGCTGGAACACTGAAGCTTTCTTT
.	TRBJ1-2	TRBV5-1	.	CASSPGTAFLGYTF	TGCGCCAGCAGCCCAGGGACCGCCTTTCTCGGCTACACCTTC
.	TRBJ1-2	TRBV6-5	TRBD1	CASRPGTGGDYGYTF	TGTGCCAGCAGGCCCGGGACAGGGGGCGACTATGGCTACACCTTC
.	TRBJ2-2	TRBV4-3	TRBD2	CASSQDLLASGGVGPTGELFF	TGCGCCAGCAGCCAAGATCTTCTGGCTAGCGGGGGAGTGGGACCCACCGGGGAGCTGTTTTTT
.	TRBJ2-2	TRBV5-1	.	CASSGGARNTGELFF	TGCGCCAGCAGTGGGGGCGCAAGGAACACCGGGGAGCTGTTTTTT
.	TRBJ2-7	TRBV28	.	CASSPLATVSYEQYF	TGTGCCAGCAGCCCCCTAGCAACAGTCTCCTACGAGCAGTACTTC
.	TRBJ1-3	TRBV29-1	.	CSVESQATTGNTIYF	TGCAGCGTTGAGTCCCAGGCGACTACTGGAAACACCATATATTTT
.	TRBJ2-2	TRBV7-9	.	CASSFIGNTGELFF	TGTGCCAGCAGCTTCATAGGAAACACCGGGGAGCTGTTTTTT
few	TRBJ1-1	TRBV2	.	CASRAVHGAEAFF	TGTGCCAGCAGGGCCGTTCATGGCGCTGAAGCTTTCTTT